Included here is one T cell receptor (beta chain) sequence, with context. Which antigen it targets is not known. Base quality data are lacking; no much larger clone is found one base away. The CDR3 regions of human TCRbeta chains were analyzed by immunosequencing. The study's processing was this. Repertoire TCRs were matched against a reference library of SARS-CoV-2-specific TCRs generated with the MIRA antigen-specificity platform. Breadth was defined as the fraction of unique TCRs that were SARS-CoV-2-associated. Depth was defined as the fraction of total T cells that were SARS-CoV-2-associated. Using the MIRA data, each spike-specific TCR was assigned both to the spike region to which the TCR was reactive and to a CD4 or CD8 class. Log10-transformed breadth and depth values were compared by one-way ANOVA with Sidak's multiple comparisons tests. Entries here come from immuneACCESS through TCRdb and include only in-frame sequences with V and J called. Some clones fail to appear in such tables; in the studies checked, an unresolved V gene covers under half of the shortfall, and the cause of the remainder is unknown. The DNA was the basis for D and trimming; V, J and clone size are from that table. Across this sample there are more than 95,000 clones, with about 85% seen only once. The top ten clonotypes cover roughly 4.4% of the sample.

This sample was included in a study of T cell responses to AZD1222 COVID-19 vaccine (dated by TCRdb to about 2021). Concerning the study at large: Because spike-specific TCR depth and breadth did not differ between the two schedules, AZD1222 recipients who got a second dose at roughly 4 weeks were pooled with those who got a second dose at roughly 12 weeks. A total of 233 trial participants underwent TCR sequencing, of whom 207 had received two doses of AZD1222 and approximately 26 had received two doses of the MenACWY control vaccine. Trial participants were enrolled by age into 18-55, 56-69 and 70-plus year subgroups, with roughly 160, 29 and 62 TCR-sequenced participants respectively. Beyond this particular receptor, the publication reports: A significant rise in spike-specific TCR breadth and depth was observed after two AZD1222 doses relative to day 0 and relative to MenACWY recipients. Nearly half of unique spike-specific TCRs reportedly recognized epitopes outside regions mutated in the B.1.351 and B.1.1.7 variants. The 56-69-year group was small, and its depth increase did not reach significance, likely because of low power. Because no day 14 peak-response samples were available, repertoires were characterized only after the peak T cell response. The vaccine-associated CD4 TCRs covered the entire spike protein, and the dominant responses fell in regions 160-218 and 743-854. Only six AZD1222 recipients were SARS-CoV-2 seropositive at baseline, limiting conclusions about previously exposed vaccinees. Most participants were white British and females outnumbered males, and the authors suggested that clonal diversity may have been underestimated.

The meaning of the sample's time point label: baseline before first vaccination. Samples from vaccinated people were obtained from the UK trials COV001 and COV002, which included a single-blind randomized controlled phase 2/3 trial of AZD1222 (ChAdOx1 nCoV-19) in healthy adults. Trial participant PBMC samples were collected at day 0 and day 28 after the second dose for TCRbeta chain sequencing. Sequencing used peripheral blood, obtained on day 0 of AZD1222 vaccination. The sequence was obtained from an adult in good health.

The CDR3 has the sequence CASSNLAGGIRNEQFF. The nucleotide sequence is TGTGCCAGTAGTAACCTAGCGGGAGGAATCCGCAATGAGCAGTTCTTC. The chain was built from TRBV19 and TRBJ2-1, with 11 bases in between that match TRBD2. CDR1 LNHDA and CDR2 SQIVND were looked up in the germline V gene (reference sequence). From its cysteine to its phenylalanine, the CDR3 spans 16 amino acids. The sequence is cut down to CDR3 DNA, 48 bases in frame from base 1. V has 4 bases trimmed and J has 6 bases trimmed; junction bases matching no gene number 8.